Listed here are 12 T cell receptor beta chains from one sample, sequenced in a study of T cell repertoires in cytomegalovirus infection. TCRdb ran MiXCR on the reads and lists one entry per CDR3 protein. The sample has 700,000 to 900,000 distinct CDR3 sequences, roughly 29% seen once. Their antigens are not known. Sequenced material: cultured CD8+ T cells from PBMCs, taken from culture after CMV antigen stimulation. These receptors originate from a human donor in good health (CMV status not recorded). Some clones in this sample may be carry-over from other donors' samples.

This clonotype was counted a few times. The V gene is TRBV19, the J gene TRBJ2-2, with TRBD2 as a possible D gene (5 bases). This CDR3 has 19 residues. The V gene's germline CDR1 is LNHDA and CDR2 SQIVND (reference sequence). Trimming pared 0 bases from V and 0 bases from J, leaving 17 bases between. CDR3 sequence (DNA): TGTGCCAGTAGTATAGATCCGGGCCCGGACTCCTCGAACACCGGGGAGCTGTTTTTT. Amino acids: CASSIDPGPDSSNTGELFF.

This clonotype was counted a few times. The CDR3 reads CASSYGGVTEAFF. CDR3 coding DNA: TGTGCCAGCAGTTACGGAGGGGTCACTGAAGCTTTCTTT. This chain joins TRBV6-2 or TRBV6-3 and TRBJ1-1, with D maybe TRBD1 (5 bases). Trimming took off 2 bases at V and 4 bases at J, with 8 bases between the two ends. The germline CDR1 and CDR2 sequences are MNHEY and SVGEGT. The CDR3 covers 13 residues.

The gene calls are TRBV10-2 and TRBJ1-6; a weak D match, TRBD1 (5 bases). Germline loops: CDR1 WSHSY, CDR2 SAAADI. V lost 4 bases and J 10 bases, leaving 26 bases between the germline ends. This CDR3 comprises 18 residues. DNA for the CDR3: TGCGCCAGCAGTGCCACGGGTCAGGGACGGTTTCCCAGGTCACCCCTCCACTTT. Protein sequence: CASSATGQGRFPRSPLHF.

The V gene is TRBV10-1, the J gene TRBJ1-2, with D possibly being TRBD1 (6 bases). Germline V CDR1 and CDR2: WNHNN, SYGVQD (reference sequence). V dropped 4 bases and J dropped 6 bases, with 12 bases sitting between them. The CDR3 is made up of 13 amino acids. The CDR3 loop reads CASSGLGGDGYTF. CDR3 bases: TGCGCCAGCAGTGGATTGGGGGGCGATGGCTACACCTTC.

On this clonotype itself: Lacking the conserved final phenylalanine or tryptophan, this CDR3 likely reflects a read error. Here the CDR3 reads CASSMGFEQFS. For the CDR3, the DNA is TGTGCCAGCAGTATGGGGTTTGAGCAGTTCTCC. The chain joins TRBV27 to TRBJ2-1; D is unclear. Germline values: CDR1 MNHEY, CDR2 SMNVEV (reference sequence). The CDR3 consists of 11 residues. V lost 5 bases to trimming and J lost 9 bases, with 8 bases between them.

This clonotype was detected only a few times. This chain connects TRBV6-5 to TRBJ1-1; D is perhaps TRBD1 (5 bases). The CDR3 contains 14 residues. Germline assignment: CDR1 MNHEY and CDR2 SVGAGI. V was shortened by 4 bases and J by 0 bases, with 9 bases between the two germline ends. CDR3 in DNA: TGTGCCAGCAGTTCGGGACCAATGAACACTGAAGCTTTCTTT. As protein: CASSSGPMNTEAFF.

This clonotype came up a few times. The gene calls are TRBV27 and TRBJ2-1, with 10 nucleotides matching TRBD2. J was trimmed by 7 bases and V by 5 bases; bases with no gene match: 14. This CDR3 region has 17 residues. Per the germline V gene, CDR1 is MNHEY and CDR2 is SMNVEV (reference sequence). CDR3 residues: CASSPGSSGGLSNEQFF. As DNA, the CDR3 is TGTGCCAGCAGTCCCGGTTCTAGCGGGGGCCTATCGAATGAGCAGTTCTTC.

This chain connects TRBV6-1 to TRBJ1-6; D not certain. CDR1 is MNHNS, CDR2 SASEGT, per germline. The CDR3 runs to 13 residues. Trimming shortened V by 2 bases and J by 9 bases, and 8 bases separated the two germline ends. The CDR3 loop reads CASSELEFSPLHF. The CDR3 DNA follows: TGTGCCAGCAGTGAATTAGAATTTTCACCCCTCCACTTT.

In its sample, this clonotype ranks as medium-sized. This chain joins TRBV7-9 and TRBJ1-1; 9 bases are shared with TRBD1. This CDR3 is built from 12 residues. Trimming cost V 5 bases and J 11 bases; bases outside gene matches: 6. The germline V gene encodes CDR1 SEHNR and CDR2 FQNEAQ (reference sequence). For the CDR3, the DNA is TGTGCCAGCAGCCCCCATGGACAGGGGGCTTTCTTT. Translating gives CASSPHGQGAFF. Full variable domain (outside the CDR3, taken from reference TRBV7-9 and TRBJ1-1): DTGVSQNPRHKITKRGQNVTFRCDPISEHNRLYWYRQTLGQGPEFLTYFQNEAQLEKSRLLSDRFSAERPKGSFSTLEIQRTEQGDSAMYLCASSPHGQGAFFGQGTRLTVV.

This clonotype was found a few times. The chain couples TRBV7-2 to TRBJ1-1; D perhaps matches TRBD1 (5 bases). This CDR3 region has 15 residues. From germline, CDR1 is SGHTA and CDR2 FQGNSA. Trimming took 4 bases from V and 2 from J, leaving 14 bases between them. The CDR3 DNA reads as TGTGCCAGCAGCTCCGGGACGAAACTCAACACTGAAGCTTTCTTT. Translated: CASSSGTKLNTEAFF.

The chain links TRBV7-9 to TRBJ2-1, with TRBD2 matching 12 bases. V trimming: 5 bases; J trimming: 0 bases; junction bases outside the gene matches: 8. The germline V gene has CDR1 SEHNR and CDR2 FQNEAQ (reference sequence). This CDR3 has 18 residues. CDR3 region: CASSSRTSGVDSYNEQFF. The CDR3 coding sequence is TGTGCCAGCAGCAGCAGGACTAGCGGGGTTGACTCCTACAATGAGCAGTTCTTC.

This clonotype was seen a few times. This chain uses TRBV10-3 with TRBJ1-5; TRBD1 might be the D (5 bases). The CDR3 is 20 residues long. V gave up 0 bases and J gave up 0 bases, with 21 bases separating them. Germline values: CDR1 ENHRY, CDR2 SYGVKD. The CDR3: CAISESPVPWDGYSNQPQHF. CDR3 in DNA: TGTGCCATCAGTGAGTCGCCCGTCCCCTGGGACGGGTATAGCAATCAGCCCCAGCATTTT.